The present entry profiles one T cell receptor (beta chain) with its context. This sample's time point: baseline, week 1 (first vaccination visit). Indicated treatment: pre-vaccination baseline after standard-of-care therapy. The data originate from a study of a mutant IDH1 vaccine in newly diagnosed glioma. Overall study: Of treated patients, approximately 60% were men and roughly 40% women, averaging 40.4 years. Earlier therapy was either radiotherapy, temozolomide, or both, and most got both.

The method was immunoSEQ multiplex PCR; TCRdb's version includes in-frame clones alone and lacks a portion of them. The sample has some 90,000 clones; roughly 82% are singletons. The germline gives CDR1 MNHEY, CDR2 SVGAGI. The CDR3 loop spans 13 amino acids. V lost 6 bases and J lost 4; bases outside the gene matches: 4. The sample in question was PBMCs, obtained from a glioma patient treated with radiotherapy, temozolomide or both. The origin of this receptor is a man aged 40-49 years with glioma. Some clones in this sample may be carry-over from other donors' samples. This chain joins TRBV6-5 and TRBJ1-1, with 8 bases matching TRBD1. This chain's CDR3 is CASSADRGTEAFF. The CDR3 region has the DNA TGTGCCAGCAGCGCTGACAGGGGCACTGAAGCTTTCTTT.